This T cell receptor beta chain was identified in a study of T cell responses to AZD1222 COVID-19 vaccine (dated by TCRdb to 2020 to 2022). Context from the whole study: AZD1222 recipients with second doses at about 4 weeks or about 12 weeks were pooled, because spike-specific TCR depth and breadth did not differ between schedules. TCR sequencing was performed for 230 to 250 trial participants, of whom 207 were given two doses of AZD1222 and around 25 were given two doses of MenACWY control vaccine. Trial participants were enrolled by age into 18-55, 56-69 and 70-plus year subgroups, with roughly 160, 29 and 62 TCR-sequenced participants respectively. Broad study findings and their caveats: The 56-69-year group was small, and its depth increase did not reach significance, likely because of low power. The vaccine-associated CD4 TCRs covered the entire spike protein, and the dominant responses fell in regions 160-218 and 743-854. Nearly half of unique spike-specific TCRs reportedly recognized epitopes outside regions mutated in the B.1.351 and B.1.1.7 variants. A significant rise in spike-specific TCR breadth and depth was observed after two AZD1222 doses relative to day 0 and relative to MenACWY recipients. Conclusions about previously exposed vaccinees are limited, since just 5 to 7 AZD1222 recipients were seropositive for SARS-CoV-2 at baseline. No day 14 peak-response samples were available, so repertoires were characterized only after the peak T cell response. Most participants were white British and females outnumbered males, and the authors suggested that clonal diversity may have been underestimated.

Comments on this clone: The antigen it binds to is not known. No much larger clone exists at a distance of one base, and base qualities are not known.

The sample's time point label, in plain terms: baseline before first vaccination. Vaccinee samples came from UK trials COV001 and COV002, including a single-blind randomized controlled phase 2/3 trial of AZD1222 (ChAdOx1 nCoV-19) in healthy adults. Trial participant PBMC samples were collected at day 0 and day 28 after the second dose for TCRbeta chain sequencing. The CDR3 regions of human TCRbeta chains were analyzed by immunosequencing. The published analysis was carried out like this. Repertoire TCRs were matched against a reference library of SARS-CoV-2-specific TCRs generated with the MIRA antigen-specificity platform. Breadth was defined as the fraction of unique TCRs that were SARS-CoV-2-associated, and depth was defined as the fraction of total T cells that were SARS-CoV-2-associated. Using the MIRA data, each spike-specific TCR was mapped to the spike region that the TCR reacts to and placed in a CD4 or CD8 class. Log10-transformed breadth and depth values were compared by one-way ANOVA with Sidak's multiple comparisons tests. Held by TCRdb, this immuneACCESS table contains in-frame sequences only and omits some clones. Under half of the omission traces to an unresolved V gene where checked; the cause of the rest is unknown. Clonal size and the V and J genes are those of that table, whereas D and trimming came from the DNA. For this sample the table gives over 75,000 clones, of which 85% to 90% were detected only once. Together, the top ten hold approximately 31% of the sample.

CDR1 and CDR2 are drawn from the germline V gene: SGHTA, FQGNSA. At the junction V is shortened by 1 base and J by 6 bases; bases outside the gene matches: 8. Including cysteine and phenylalanine, the CDR3 has 15 amino acids. Only the CDR3 part of the read is kept: 45 bases, read in frame from the first base. The rearrangement combines TRBV7-2 with TRBJ1-2, and 7 junction bases match TRBD1. This clonotype was obtained from an adult in good health. The starting material was peripheral blood, obtained on day 0 of AZD1222 vaccination. The CDR3 region has the sequence CASSLDVTGRNGYTF. The DNA sequence is given as TGTGCCAGCAGCTTAGATGTGACAGGGAGAAATGGCTACACCTTC.